These 24 T cell receptor beta chains were sequenced from one sample in a study of T cells in Graves' hyperthyroidism and ophthalmopathy. TCR beta CDR3 regions were amplified from RNA transcripts. With the HTBI primer set, the TCR CDR3 went through a first round of RT-PCR. Each CDR3 protein is one row after TCRdb ran MiXCR on the multiplex PCR reads. The sample shows approximately 610,000 distinct CDR3 sequences, roughly 14% of them seen only once. The sequencing sample was made of blood. The source is a middle-aged woman with Graves' ophthalmopathy.

This clonotype was counted a few times. This chain joins TRBV5-6 and TRBJ2-7, with D tentatively TRBD1 (5 bases). Germline CDR1 SGHDT, CDR2 YYEEEE. The CDR3 contains 13 residues. Deletions cut 1 base from V and 4 bases from J, with 9 bases between. The CDR3 loop reads CASSLQGKYEQYF. DNA for the CDR3: TGTGCCAGCAGCTTGCAGGGAAAATACGAGCAGTACTTC.

This clonotype was seen repeatedly, ten times or more. This chain joins TRBV6-1 and TRBJ2-6, with 7 bases aligning to TRBD1. The CDR3 has 16 amino acids. From germline, CDR1 is MNHNS and CDR2 SASEGT. The V and J ends lost 7 bases and 0 bases, in that order; junction bases with no gene match: 6. The CDR3 protein is CASKGAASSGANVLTF. The CDR3 DNA reads as TGTGCCAGCAAGGGGGCAGCATCCTCTGGGGCCAACGTCCTGACTTTC.

This clonotype is categorized as large. The chain couples TRBV2 to TRBJ2-5; D unclear. Trimming stripped 3 bases from V and 7 bases from J, with 15 bases between. The CDR3 extends over 14 amino acids. Germline V lookup: CDR1 SNHLY, CDR2 FYNNEI. The CDR3 DNA is TGTGCCAGCAGTGAGGGTAGAAACGACGGGACCCAGTACTTC. This sequence encodes CASSEGRNDGTQYF.

This clonotype has more than one count but fewer than ten. The rearrangement uses TRBV11-2 and TRBJ1-1; no reliable D call. Trimming pared 1 base from V and 2 bases from J, leaving 14 bases between. Germline CDR1 and CDR2: SGHAT and FQNNGV. The CDR3 length is 16 residues. CDR3 sequence (DNA): TGTGCCAGCAGCTTAGTAGCGGCCGGACCCAACACTGAAGCTTTCTTT. Its protein is CASSLVAAGPNTEAFF.

The CDR3, as DNA: TGTGCCAGCAGTTGGGGAACAGGCAGGGGCTACGAGCAGTACTTC. Translated: CASSWGTGRGYEQYF. The J gene is TRBJ2-7, the V gene TRBV12-3 or TRBV12-4; D perhaps matches TRBD1 (6 bases). V shed 4 bases and J shed 3 bases, with 16 bases lying between them. This CDR3 is built from 15 residues.

As regards this clonotype: This may be a read error: a much more frequent sequence differs by one nucleotide. V usage is TRBV14 and J usage is TRBJ2-7; possibly TRBD2 for D (6 bases). This CDR3 is 12 amino acids long. CDR1 SGHDN and CDR2 FVKESK come from the germline V gene. CDR3: CVSSPGVDEQYF. The CDR3 DNA follows: TGTGTCAGCAGCCCGGGGGTGGACGAGCAGTACTTC.

The V gene is TRBV7-2, the J gene TRBJ1-6; the D is unclear. There are 13 residues in the CDR3. Trimming cost V 2 bases and J 7 bases, with 6 bases left between them. Per the germline V gene, CDR1 is SGHTA and CDR2 is FQGNSA. CDR3 DNA: TGTGCCAGCAGCTTAAGGAACAATTCACCCCTCCACTTT. This codes for CASSLRNNSPLHF.

The chain has TRBV20-1 and TRBJ2-2; the D gene is possibly TRBD2 (5 bases). With 0 bases removed from V and 1 base from J, the gap between germline ends came to 21 bases. Germline V gene lookup returns CDR1 DFQATT and CDR2 SNEGSKA (reference sequence). The CDR3 spans 19 residues. The CDR3 protein is CSARDFSSSRGVNTGELFF. The CDR3 coding sequence is TGCAGTGCTAGAGATTTCTCCTCTTCACGGGGAGTGAACACCGGGGAGCTGTTTTTT.

In its sample, this clonotype was seen many times. CDR3 protein: CASSQEGAFQPQHF. CDR3 DNA: TGTGCCAGCAGCCAAGAAGGGGCCTTTCAGCCCCAGCATTTT. The chain carries TRBV3-1 and TRBJ1-5; a possible D gene is TRBD1 (5 bases). This CDR3 spans 14 amino acids. Germline CDR1 and CDR2: LGHDT and YNNKEL (reference sequence). Trimming shortened V by 0 bases and J by 6 bases, and 9 bases separated the two germline ends.

This rearrangement joins TRBV6-5 to TRBJ2-3, with D possibly matching TRBD2 (6 bases). Germline-derived CDR1 and CDR2 are MNHEY and SVGAGI. This CDR3 region has 16 residues. The ends were cut back, 0 bases at V and 2 bases at J, with 12 bases in the middle. Here the CDR3 reads CASSYSRERPTDTQYF. The CDR3 nucleotides are TGTGCCAGCAGTTACTCGCGGGAAAGACCCACAGATACGCAGTATTTT.

The gene calls are TRBV12-3 or TRBV12-4 and TRBJ1-1; D may be TRBD1 (5 bases). V was shortened by 8 bases and J by 2 bases, with 12 bases between the two germline ends. This CDR3 contains 13 residues. The CDR3 region has the DNA TGTGCCAGCTGGGGGTTAAGCAACACTGAAGCTTTCTTT. It codes for CASWGLSNTEAFF.

This clonotype has a count of ten or more. The chain employs TRBV19 and TRBJ1-2; TRBD1 is a possible D gene (6 bases). CDR1 and CDR2 from the germline V gene are LNHDA and SQIVND (reference sequence). V lost 3 bases and J lost 6, with 17 bases in between. There are 15 residues in the CDR3. CDR3 DNA: TGTGCCAGTAGTATTACCCGGACAGCCGTTAATGGCTACACCTTC. As protein: CASSITRTAVNGYTF.

This clonotype has a count of ten or more. The rearrangement links TRBV6-1 to TRBJ2-2; D uncertain. Germline CDR1 is MNHNS and CDR2 is SASEGT. The germline V and J ends were trimmed by 6 bases and 5 bases, with 10 bases remaining between them. The CDR3 totals 13 residues. CDR3 sequence reads: CASRTVATGELFF. CDR3 nucleotides: TGTGCCAGCAGAACAGTGGCTACCGGGGAGCTGTTTTTT.

In its sample, this clonotype was seen many times. This chain links TRBV20-1 with TRBJ2-7, with D maybe TRBD1 (5 bases). The V gene lost 6 bases and the J gene lost 4 bases, with 10 bases spanning the gap. The length of the CDR3 is 11 residues. CDR1 DFQATT and CDR2 SNEGSKA come from the germline V gene (reference sequence). The CDR3: CSAKQGYEQYF. The CDR3 region has the DNA TGCAGTGCCAAGCAGGGTTACGAGCAGTACTTC.

This clonotype was seen only once. This chain links TRBV29-1 with TRBJ2-5; tentatively, D is TRBD1 or TRBD2 (5 bases each). The length of the CDR3 is 14 residues. The germline V gene has CDR1 SQVTM and CDR2 ANQGSEA. V gave up 4 bases and J gave up 5 bases, with 17 bases separating them. This CDR3 is CSVGGRERGETQYF. CDR3 sequence (DNA): TGCAGCGTTGGAGGCAGGGAGAGGGGCGAGACCCAGTACTTC.

This clonotype has a count of ten or more. The V gene is TRBV4-1, the J gene TRBJ2-7, with D perhaps matching TRBD1 (5 bases). Germline lookup yields CDR1 MGHRA and CDR2 YSYEKL. The V gene lost 3 bases and the J gene lost 4 bases, with 16 bases spanning the gap. The CDR3 has 15 amino acids. CDR3: CASSQAPWGSYEQYF. The DNA for the CDR3 is TGCGCCAGCAGCCAGGCACCCTGGGGCTCTTACGAGCAGTACTTC.

This clonotype was seen at least ten times. The V and J genes are TRBV27 and TRBJ1-5, with D unresolved. V was trimmed by 3 bases and J by 4 bases, leaving 13 bases between them. The V gene's germline CDR1 is MNHEY and CDR2 SMNVEV (reference sequence). The length of the CDR3 is 15 residues. The chain's CDR3 is CASSFSASANQPQHF. The CDR3 region has the DNA TGTGCCAGCAGTTTTAGTGCTTCGGCGAATCAGCCCCAGCATTTT.

This clonotype has ten or more counts. This rearrangement joins TRBV12-3 or TRBV12-4 to TRBJ2-5, with D possibly TRBD1 on 6 matching bases. Trimming took 6 bases from V and 7 from J, leaving 18 bases between them. The CDR3 spans 14 residues. CDR3 DNA: TGTGCCAGCAGCCCCGGAACAGGGATCGGGACCCAGTACTTC. It specifies CASSPGTGIGTQYF.

At least ten counts were recorded for this clonotype. This chain joins TRBV5-1 and TRBJ2-5, with D uncertain. V lost 3 bases to trimming and J lost 2 bases, with 8 bases between them. CDR3 length equals 13 residues. Per germline, CDR1 SGHRS and CDR2 YFSETQ. The CDR3 bases are TGCGCCAGCAGCTCTGAGATTCAAGAGACCCAGTACTTC. Its translation: CASSSEIQETQYF. Filled out from reference TRBV5-1 and TRBJ2-5, the complete variable domain reads KAGVTQTPRYLIKTRGQQVTLSCSPISGHRSVSWYQQTPGQGLQFLFEYFSETQRNKGNFPGRFSGRQFSNSRSEMNVSTLELGDSALYLCASSSEIQETQYFGPGTRLLVL.

Many counts were recorded for this clonotype. This rearrangement joins TRBV2 to TRBJ2-7, with 7 positions matching TRBD2. With 6 bases clipped from V and 7 bases from J, the junction kept 9 bases outside the gene matches. Germline V gives CDR1 SNHLY, CDR2 FYNNEI. The CDR3 runs 13 residues. In DNA form, the CDR3 reads TGTGCCAGCAGCACTGGGGAGGGAAGGGAGCAGTACTTC. It yields the protein CASSTGEGREQYF.

In its sample, this clonotype was seen many times. The rearrangement uses TRBV6-1 and TRBJ2-7, with 11 bases that match TRBD2. This CDR3 is built from 15 residues. The trim removed 4 bases at V and 7 bases at J, leaving 9 bases unmatched. Germline V CDR1 and CDR2: MNHNS, SASEGT. This CDR3 reads CASSGTSGSYGEQYF. In DNA form, the CDR3 reads TGTGCCAGCAGTGGAACTAGCGGGAGTTATGGAGAGCAGTACTTC.

The chain links TRBV7-8 to TRBJ1-2, with D perhaps matching TRBD1 (5 bases). V lost 2 bases and J lost 5, with 12 bases in between. Germline V gives CDR1 SGHVS, CDR2 FQNEAQ. The CDR3 length is 14 residues. CDR3 sequence (DNA): TGTGCCAGCAGCTTATCCCCGGGGGGGTATGGCTACACCTTC. Translation: CASSLSPGGYGYTF.

Note on this clonotype: A much larger clone is a single base away; this may be a read error. The chain has TRBV7-2 and TRBJ1-1, with a possible D match to TRBD1 (6 bases). The CDR3 extends over 14 amino acids. Germline CDR1 SGHTA, CDR2 FQGNSA. For the CDR3, the DNA is TGTGCCAGAAGCTTAGCTGGGGGCAGGTCTGAAGCTTTCTTT. Translation: CARSLAGGRSEAFF.

This clonotype has a handful of counts. This chain uses TRBV19 with TRBJ2-5; TRBD1 is a possible D gene (6 bases). The CDR3 has 15 residues. The V gene's germline CDR1 is LNHDA and CDR2 SQIVND (reference sequence). Trimming took 5 bases from V and 5 from J, leaving 18 bases between them. DNA for the CDR3: TGTGCCAGTAGTTTCCTATTCATGGGGGCGGAGACCCAGTACTTC. This gives the protein CASSFLFMGAETQYF.